This is a list of T cell receptor beta chains from one sample in a study of shared clonotypes between healthy human individuals. Profiled with immunoSEQ multiplex PCR; TCRdb holds only in-frame clones, not every one. The table includes some 2,100,000 clones, nearly 97% detected once. The sample consisted of naive CD4+ T cells sorted from blood. The receptors originated from a man between 18 and 29 years old in good health. CDR3s include the opening cysteine and the closing phenylalanine or tryptophan. The D gene is left open where the match is weak. The listing skips clone size in some rows; elsewhere it reads once, few, many or a size class.

d_call j_call clone_size v_call cdr3_nt cdr3_aa
. TRBJ2-6 . TRBV4-1 TGCGCCAGCAGCCATCCGAGGGCAGCCCCAAACTCTGGGGCCAACGTCCTGACTTTC CASSHPRAAPNSGANVLTF
. TRBJ1-1 . TRBV6-1 TGTGCCAGCAGTGCAACCAGTCTGAACACTGAAGCTTTCTTT CASSATSLNTEAFF
TRBD1 TRBJ2-3 . TRBV28 TGTGCCAGCAGCCTCCCAGGGGGAGGCACAGATACGCAGTATTTT CASSLPGGGTDTQYF
. TRBJ2-7 . TRBV15 TGTGCCACCAGCAGAGGGGAAAAGGGCGAGCAGTACTTC CATSRGEKGEQYF
TRBD2 TRBJ2-7 . TRBV5-4 TGTGCCAGCAGCTGGTCCGGGACTAGCGGCCCCTACGAGCAGTACTTC CASSWSGTSGPYEQYF
TRBD2 TRBJ2-7 once TRBV27 TGTGCCAGCAGTTTGGGGCGGGGGGACTCCTACGAGCAGTACTTC CASSLGRGDSYEQYF
. TRBJ2-5 . TRBV2 TGTGCCAGCAGTGCCTTTTCTCCGCAACAAGAGACCCAGTACTTC CASSAFSPQQETQYF
TRBD1 TRBJ1-5 . TRBV30 TGTGCCTGGAATAGGGGGCTGGAGCAGCCCCAGCATTTT CAWNRGLEQPQHF
. TRBJ1-6 . TRBV10-1 TGCGCCAGCAGTGAGAGGGGACGGGGAAATTCACCCCTCCACTTT CASSERGRGNSPLHF
TRBD2 TRBJ2-1 . TRBV7-2 TGTGCCAGCAGCTTGTCCCGGCGCGGGAGGGCCACGCAGTTCTTC CASSLSRRGRATQFF
TRBD1 TRBJ2-6 few TRBV5-6 TGTGCCAGCAGCTTGCTACAGGGGGCTTCTGGGGCCAACGTCCTGACTTTC CASSLLQGASGANVLTF
. TRBJ1-2 . TRBV6-5 TGTGCCAGCAGTTACGTCAGTCCTAACTATGGCTACACCTTC CASSYVSPNYGYTF
TRBD2 TRBJ2-5 . TRBV5-4 TGTGCCAGCAGGCCGCAGGGTAGCGGGGCAAGAGGAGAGACCCAGTACTTC CASRPQGSGARGETQYF
. TRBJ2-7 once TRBV27 TGTGCAACAGGTCCGACCCCCTACGAGCAGTACTTC CATGPTPYEQYF
. TRBJ2-2 . TRBV6-4 TGTGCCAGCAGTGGGACAGAGGCCGGGGAGCTGTTTTTT CASSGTEAGELFF
. TRBJ2-3 once TRBV28 TGTGCCAGCAGTTCCCAGCCAGATACGCAGTATTTT CASSSQPDTQYF
. TRBJ2-1 . TRBV30 TGTGCCTGGAGTTGGGAATTTAAGGGGAACAATGAGCAGTTCTTC CAWSWEFKGNNEQFF
. TRBJ2-3 . TRBV28 TGTGCCAGCAGTTTACCGGTTGGATCTAGCACAGATACGCAGTATTTT CASSLPVGSSTDTQYF
. TRBJ1-3 . TRBV7-2 TGTGCCAGCAGTCGATCGGGAAACACCATATATTTT CASSRSGNTIYF
. TRBJ1-3 . TRBV18 TGTGCCAGCTCACCAGGGTACGGATCCTCTGGAAACACCATATATTTT CASSPGYGSSGNTIYF
TRBD1 TRBJ2-7 . TRBV28 TGTGCCAGCACTACAGGGGGCATCTACGAGCAGTACTTC CASTTGGIYEQYF
TRBD1 TRBJ2-2 . TRBV11-3 TGTGCCAGCAGCCCAAGACAGGGGGGAACCGGGGAGCTGTTTTTT CASSPRQGGTGELFF
TRBD2 TRBJ2-3 . TRBV5-1 TGCGCCAGCAGCCGGCGAGGGCTAGCGGGAGGGAATAGCACAGATACGCAGTATTTT CASSRRGLAGGNSTDTQYF
TRBD1 TRBJ1-2 . TRBV5-4 TGTGCCAGCAGCATACAGGGGGTAGGTGGCTACACCTTC CASSIQGVGGYTF
. TRBJ1-3 once TRBV7-2 TGTGCCAGCAGCTTCGTTAGTCTCGTTGCAGGGCAGGAGGGCACCACCATATATTTT CASSFVSLVAGQEGTTIYF
. TRBJ1-4 . TRBV19 TGTGCCAGTAGTGGTTCGGGGGTTCGTGAAAAACTGTTTTTT CASSGSGVREKLFF
. TRBJ1-2 . TRBV7-9 TGTGCCAGCAGCGGCAATTATGGCTACACCTTC CASSGNYGYTF
TRBD1 TRBJ2-1 . TRBV6-4 TGTGCCAGCAGTGACTCTTGGACAGGGGGATTAGGTGGGCAGTTCTTC CASSDSWTGGLGGQFF
. TRBJ2-1 . TRBV5-1 TGCGCCAGCAGCTTGGCGGGGAATCCCGCCTACAATGAGCAGTTCTTC CASSLAGNPAYNEQFF
. TRBJ1-1 . TRBV2 TGTGCCAGCAGGGTCGAGAGTCACACTGAAGCTTTCTTT CASRVESHTEAFF
TRBD1 TRBJ1-4 . TRBV5-1 TGCGCCAGCAGCTTGACAGGGGGGAATGAAAAACTGTTTTTT CASSLTGGNEKLFF
. TRBJ1-4 . TRBV30 TGTGCCTGGAGTGTCAGAAACAGTGAAAAACTGTTTTTT CAWSVRNSEKLFF
. TRBJ2-2 . TRBV5-8 TGTGCCAGCAGCTTGAAAACCCCCGCGAACACCGGGGAGCTGTTTTTT CASSLKTPANTGELFF
. TRBJ2-5 . TRBV7-2 TGTGCCAGCAGCACTAGGGTTGGCGAGACCCAGTACTTC CASSTRVGETQYF
. TRBJ2-2 . TRBV6-1 TGTGCCAGCAGTGGGACAGAAACCGGGGAGCTGTTTTTT CASSGTETGELFF
. TRBJ1-2 . TRBV6-1 TGTGCCAGCAGTGAAAGTAGTACAGTAGGGTATGGCTACACCTTC CASSESSTVGYGYTF
. TRBJ2-2 . TRBV29-1 TGCAGCGTTGAGGCCCAGACCGGGGAGCTGTTTTTT CSVEAQTGELFF
TRBD1 TRBJ2-5 once TRBV19 TGTGCCAGTAGTATCGGAGTACAGGGGGCAAAAGAGACCCAGTACTTC CASSIGVQGAKETQYF
TRBD2 TRBJ2-1 . TRBV30 TGTGCCTGGAATAGACTAGCGGTATACAATGAGCAGTTCTTC CAWNRLAVYNEQFF
. TRBJ2-7 . TRBV7-2 TGTGCCAGCAGCTTAGTAGGGAATAACTACGAGCAGTACTTC CASSLVGNNYEQYF
TRBD2 TRBJ2-3 . TRBV5-8 TGTGCCAGCAGCTTGTCGGGAGGCGGCACAGATACGCAGTATTTT CASSLSGGGTDTQYF
TRBD1 TRBJ2-2 . TRBV7-9 TGTGCCAGCAGCTTGGGGACAGGGGACACCGGGGAGCTGTTTTTT CASSLGTGDTGELFF
TRBD1 TRBJ2-5 . TRBV25-1 TGTGCCAGCAGTGAATCGAGAGGACAGGGGCTGGAGACCCAGTACTTC CASSESRGQGLETQYF
TRBD1 TRBJ2-7 . TRBV15 TGTGCCACCAGCAGTATTGGGACAGGGGGAACGTACGAGCAGTACTTC CATSSIGTGGTYEQYF
TRBD1 TRBJ1-1 . TRBV30 TGTGCCACCAGGGGGGACACTGAAGCTTTCTTT CATRGDTEAFF
. TRBJ2-7 . TRBV7-2 TGTGCCAGCAGCTTAGAGGGAACCTACGAGCAGTACTTC CASSLEGTYEQYF
. TRBJ1-3 . TRBV28 TGTGCCAGCAGTTTATCCCCCAAGGGGAGGGTGGAACTAAACACCATATATTTT CASSLSPKGRVELNTIYF